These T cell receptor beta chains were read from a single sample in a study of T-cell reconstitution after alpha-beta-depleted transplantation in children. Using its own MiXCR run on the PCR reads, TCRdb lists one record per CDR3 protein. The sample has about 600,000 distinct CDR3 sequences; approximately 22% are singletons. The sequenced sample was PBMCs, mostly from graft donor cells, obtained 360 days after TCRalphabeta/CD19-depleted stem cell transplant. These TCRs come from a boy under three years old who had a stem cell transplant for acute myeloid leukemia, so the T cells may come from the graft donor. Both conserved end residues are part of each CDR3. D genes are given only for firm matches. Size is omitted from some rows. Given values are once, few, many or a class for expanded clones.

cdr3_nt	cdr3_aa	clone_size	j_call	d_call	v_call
TGCAGTGCTAGAGTAATAGGCTACAATGAAAAACTGTTTTTT	CSARVIGYNEKLFF	many	TRBJ1-4	NA	TRBV20-1
TGTGCCACCAGTGATTTGGCCCGATGGTGGGGTGAGTTCTTC	CATSDLARWWGEFF	NA	TRBJ2-1	NA	TRBV24-1
TGCAGCGTTGATCAGCAATCCCCCAATGAGCAGTTCTTC	CSVDQQSPNEQFF	few	TRBJ2-1	NA	TRBV29-1
TGCAGCGTTGATGACAGAATAGGACTCTATGGCTACACCTTC	CSVDDRIGLYGYTF	many	TRBJ1-2	NA	TRBV29-1
TGCAGTGCTAGATCAGGACTAGCGGGGATCCAAGAGACCCAGTACTTC	CSARSGLAGIQETQYF	NA	TRBJ2-5	TRBD2	TRBV20-1
TGTGCCAGCAGTTCGGGACAGGACTTTAACACCGGGGAGCTGTTTTTT	CASSSGQDFNTGELFF	few	TRBJ2-2	TRBD1	TRBV12-3/TRBV12-4
TGTGCCAGCAGCCGGGACTTACCTTCGCAGACCCAGTACTTC	CASSRDLPSQTQYF	many	TRBJ2-5	NA	TRBV7-9
TGCAGCGTTGAAGATCGGGACAGGGAAGAGACCCAGTACTTC	CSVEDRDREETQYF	many	TRBJ2-5	TRBD1	TRBV29-1
TGCGCCAGCAGCCCGACCCATAAGGCGGAGACCCAGTACTTC	CASSPTHKAETQYF	NA	TRBJ2-5	NA	TRBV4-3
TGTGCCAGCGATACGACTAGCGGGGGCCACAATGAGCAGTTCTTC	CASDTTSGGHNEQFF	many	TRBJ2-1	TRBD2	TRBV2
TGTGCCAGCAGCCAAGAGCTGTGGGGAACGGAGACCCAGTACTTC	CASSQELWGTETQYF	NA	TRBJ2-5	NA	TRBV4-2
TGCGCCAGCAGCTTGGAAATCCAGGGGGCAAGATTGACAGATACGCAGTATTTT	CASSLEIQGARLTDTQYF	many	TRBJ2-3	TRBD1	TRBV5-1
TGTGCCAGCAGACGCAGACTAGCGGTAGAGACCCAGTACTTC	CASRRRLAVETQYF	many	TRBJ2-5	TRBD2	TRBV2
TGTGCCAGCAGTTACTCGATCGGCGGGCACTATGGCTACACCTTC	CASSYSIGGHYGYTF	few	TRBJ1-2	NA	TRBV6-5
TGTGCCAGCAAAACGGACAGGGCGAACACCGGGGAGCTGTTTTTT	CASKTDRANTGELFF	NA	TRBJ2-2	TRBD1	TRBV27
TGTGCCAGCAGTTTAAAAGGGGCTGCCCCCTACGAGCAGTACTTC	CASSLKGAAPYEQYF	many	TRBJ2-7	NA	TRBV12-3/TRBV12-4
TGTGCCAGCAGCTTGGGAGGCTTCTCTGGGGCCAACGTCCTGACTTTC	CASSLGGFSGANVLTF	NA	TRBJ2-6	NA	TRBV5-6
TGCAGTGCTAGTTCCGCGAACACCGGGGAGCTGTTTTTT	CSASSANTGELFF	few	TRBJ2-2	NA	TRBV20-1
TGTGCCAGCAGTTACTCCGATGGGACCGGGGAGCTGTTTTTT	CASSYSDGTGELFF	few	TRBJ2-2	NA	TRBV6-5
TGTGCCAGCAGCCCCTCGGGGGGCAATCAGCCCCAGCATTTT	CASSPSGGNQPQHF	NA	TRBJ1-5	NA	TRBV7-9
TGCGCCAGCAGCCAAGATAGGCAGGATTCCTACGAGCAGTACTTC	CASSQDRQDSYEQYF	few	TRBJ2-7	NA	TRBV4-3
TGTGCCAGCAGCTTAGCGCGAGGGATCGAGCAGTACTTC	CASSLARGIEQYF	NA	TRBJ2-7	NA	TRBV7-2
TGTGCCAGCAGTAAAAGGACAGGGGACATGAACACTGAAGCTTTCTTT	CASSKRTGDMNTEAFF	few	TRBJ1-1	TRBD1	TRBV6-1
TGTGCCAGCACCAAGGGCCCGGGACAGGCCTTTGGTGAGCAGTTCTTC	CASTKGPGQAFGEQFF	NA	TRBJ2-1	TRBD1	TRBV6-2/TRBV6-3
TGCGCCAGCAGCCAAGGGACGACTGAGCAGTTCTTC	CASSQGTTEQFF	NA	TRBJ2-1	NA	TRBV4-1
TGTGCCAGCAGCTTAGATCGAAGCCGGACAGCCTACAATGAGCAGTTCTTC	CASSLDRSRTAYNEQFF	NA	TRBJ2-1	NA	TRBV11-2
TGTGCCACCATGCAGGGATTCACCGGGGAGCTGTTTTTT	CATMQGFTGELFF	NA	TRBJ2-2	NA	TRBV24-1
TGCGCCAGCAGCTTATTTAGCGAAGCTATCTCCTACAATGAGCAGTTCTTC	CASSLFSEAISYNEQFF	NA	TRBJ2-1	NA	TRBV5-1
TGTGCCAGCTCACCAGGACCGGGACAGGGTCCCTACGAGCAGTACTTC	CASSPGPGQGPYEQYF	once	TRBJ2-7	TRBD1	TRBV18
TGTGCCAGCAGCTTGCTACAGACCACCGGGGAGCTGTTTTTT	CASSLLQTTGELFF	many	TRBJ2-2	NA	TRBV5-5
TGTGCCAGTAGTCTCCTCCCGGGACAGCCGGTGTTGGGCGAGCAGTACTTC	CASSLLPGQPVLGEQYF	few	TRBJ2-7	TRBD1	TRBV19
TGTGCCACCGATACAAGTGGTACCGGGGAGCTGTTTTTT	CATDTSGTGELFF	NA	TRBJ2-2	NA	TRBV15
TGTGCCAGCAGTTTGGGGACTCGGACTAGCGGGGACACAGATACGCAGTATTTT	CASSLGTRTSGDTDTQYF	few	TRBJ2-3	TRBD2	TRBV12-3/TRBV12-4
TGTGCCAGCAGTTACTCAGGACAGCCTCTCAATCAGCCCCAGCATTTT	CASSYSGQPLNQPQHF	NA	TRBJ1-5	NA	TRBV6-5
TGTGCCACCAGCAGTGCTTCTTGGCACGGCACAGATACGCAGTATTTT	CATSSASWHGTDTQYF	NA	TRBJ2-3	NA	TRBV15
TGTGCCAGCACCCTCGCGGGAGGAGAGACCCAGTACTTC	CASTLAGGETQYF	NA	TRBJ2-5	TRBD2	TRBV6-2/TRBV6-3
TGTGCCAGCAGCTCGGCCCTATGGGGGTCCTATAATTCACCCCTCCACTTT	CASSSALWGSYNSPLHF	many	TRBJ1-6	NA	TRBV7-2
TGTGCCACCAGTGATCCCCCGGGACAGGGCAACAATGAGCAGTTCTTC	CATSDPPGQGNNEQFF	many	TRBJ2-1	TRBD1	TRBV24-1
TGTGCCAGCTCACCACCCCCCAACCCGTCTAGAGCTTTCTTT	CASSPPPNPSRAFF	NA	TRBJ1-1	NA	TRBV18
TGCAGTGCGGAGGGAGTGGTGGAGGAGACCCAGTACTTC	CSAEGVVEETQYF	NA	TRBJ2-5	NA	TRBV20-1
TGCAGTGCCGTACTAGCGGGGGGGTGGAATGAGCAGTTCTTC	CSAVLAGGWNEQFF	NA	TRBJ2-1	TRBD2	TRBV20-1
TGCAGTGCTCGACTAGCGGAAATCACAGATACGCAGTATTTT	CSARLAEITDTQYF	NA	TRBJ2-3	TRBD2	TRBV20-1
TGTGCCAGCACCTACTCCGGGACTTCCCTAGAGACCCAGTACTTC	CASTYSGTSLETQYF	few	TRBJ2-5	NA	TRBV6-5
TGCAGTGCTAGAGATTCCAGGGGGGTGTACGAGCAGTACTTC	CSARDSRGVYEQYF	NA	TRBJ2-7	NA	TRBV20-1
TGCAGTGCTAGTTGGGATGAGCAGTTCTTC	CSASWDEQFF	few	TRBJ2-1	NA	TRBV20-1
TGCAGTGCTTGGAGACAGCGAATCCTCCCAGTTAATGAAAAACTGTTTTTT	CSAWRQRILPVNEKLFF	NA	TRBJ1-4	NA	TRBV20-1